The 23 T cell receptor beta chains listed next were all sequenced from one sample in a study of T cell responses to AZD1222 COVID-19 vaccine. Repertoires were generated with immunoSEQ multiplex PCR, while TCRdb's copy carries only in-frame clones and drops some. The repertoire holds about 130,000 clones, with approximately 85% as singletons. Sequencing used peripheral blood, obtained on day 0 of AZD1222 vaccination. These receptors were taken from an adult in good health.

The chain uses TRBV5-1 and TRBJ1-3; D gene uncertain. Trimming took off 2 bases at V and 0 bases at J, with 6 bases between the two ends. The CDR3 runs 14 residues. Germline V gene sequence: CDR1 SGHRS, CDR2 YFSETQ. The CDR3: CASSFRPSGNTIYF. DNA of the CDR3: TGCGCCAGCAGCTTTAGGCCCTCTGGAAACACCATATATTTT.

The chain uses TRBV7-9 and TRBJ1-2; D unclear. Germline assignment: CDR1 SEHNR and CDR2 FQNEAQ (reference sequence). This CDR3 comprises 14 residues. Deletions cut 5 bases from V and 4 bases from J, with 14 bases between. CDR3 sequence (DNA): TGTGCCAGCAGCGATCTGACACAGAGCTATGGCTACACCTTC. This codes for CASSDLTQSYGYTF.

This rearrangement joins TRBV1 to TRBJ1-1. TRBV1 is given as a pseudogene. This CDR3 is 22 amino acids long. CDR3 sequence: CTSSQLLRQGRGLEAGGGGAFF. CDR3 sequence (DNA): TGCACCAGCAGCCAACTCCTTCGACAGGGCCGAGGACTAGAAGCTGGGGGAGGAGGGGCTTTCTTT.

The rearrangement joins TRBV11-3 to TRBJ2-2; possibly TRBD1 or TRBD2 for D (7 bases each). Germline V lookup: CDR1 SGHNT, CDR2 YENEEA. The V end lost 0 bases, the J end lost 3 bases, and 17 bases lay between the germline ends. CDR3 length: 18 residues. CDR3 nucleotide sequence: TGTGCCAGCAGCTTAGAGCTGTGGGGAGGGGGCGACACCGGGGAGCTGTTTTTT. It codes for CASSLELWGGGDTGELFF.

This clone was counted between two and nine times. V usage is TRBV7-9 and J usage is TRBJ1-1; D ambiguous. The ends were cut back, 5 bases at V and 0 bases at J, with 13 bases in the middle. This CDR3 comprises 15 residues. Germline-derived CDR1 and CDR2 are SEHNR and FQNEAQ (reference sequence). The CDR3 protein is CASSPLHALNTEAFF. CDR3 DNA sequence: TGTGCCAGCAGCCCCCTACACGCGCTGAACACTGAAGCTTTCTTT.

This chain joins TRBV29-1 and TRBJ1-1, with 10 bases that match TRBD1. Trimming cost V 7 bases and J 5 bases; bases outside gene matches: 4. CDR3 length: 12 amino acids. Per the germline V gene, CDR1 is SQVTM and CDR2 is ANQGSEA. CDR3 region: CSGQGARTEAFF. The CDR3 region has the DNA TGCAGCGGACAGGGGGCGCGTACTGAAGCTTTCTTT.

The chain employs TRBV2 and TRBJ1-6, with 10 bases fitting TRBD1. Germline CDR1 is SNHLY and CDR2 is FYNNEI. After removal of 6 bases from V and 6 bases from J, the junction contained 8 bases not matched to a gene. The CDR3 covers 16 residues. The CDR3 bases are TGTGCCAGCAGGACGGGACAGGGGTTCGGTAATTCACCCCTCCACTTT. Translated: CASRTGQGFGNSPLHF.

The rearrangement joins TRBV5-4 to TRBJ2-7, with 8 bases that match TRBD2. CDR3 length: 16 amino acids. Trimming cost V 4 bases and J 1 base; bases outside gene matches: 10. Per the germline V gene, CDR1 is SGHNT and CDR2 is YYREEE (reference sequence). The CDR3 region is CASSRSSGLASYEQYF. Here the CDR3 DNA reads TGTGCCAGCAGCCGGTCTTCTGGACTAGCTTCCTACGAGCAGTACTTC.

This chain uses TRBV7-2 with TRBJ2-1; 11 nucleotides agree with TRBD2. Trimming removed 1 base from V and 6 bases from J; junction bases left unmatched: 11. This CDR3 contains 18 residues. Germline-derived CDR1 and CDR2 are SGHTA and FQGNSA. The DNA of the CDR3 is TGTGCCAGCAGCTTAGGGACTAGCGGGCCGATCTACGGCAATGAGCAGTTCTTC. Translating it yields CASSLGTSGPIYGNEQFF.

This clone appeared a few times. The chain carries TRBV3-1 (or the pseudogene TRBV3-2) and TRBJ2-5; 10 positions agree with TRBD1. J gave up 5 bases and V 1 base, and 1 base lay outside the gene matches. Germline CDR1 LGHDT, CDR2 YNNKEL (reference sequence). The CDR3 spans 14 residues. CDR3 protein: CASSQADRGETQYF. In DNA, the CDR3 is TGTGCCAGCAGCCAAGCGGACAGGGGGGAGACCCAGTACTTC.

The rearrangement links TRBV9 to TRBJ1-1; no clear D. Germline V gene lookup returns CDR1 SGDLS and CDR2 YYNGEE. With 3 bases removed from V and 11 bases from J, the gap between germline ends came to 17 bases. CDR3 length: 13 residues. CDR3 region: CASSGQLSQRAFF. The CDR3 DNA sequence: TGTGCCAGCAGCGGACAACTTTCCCAAAGGGCTTTCTTT.

The rearrangement joins TRBV27 to TRBJ2-7; the match to TRBD1 covers 10 bases. Germline V gives CDR1 MNHEY, CDR2 SMNVEV (reference sequence). This CDR3 is built from 15 residues. Trimming removed 3 bases from V and 4 bases from J; junction bases left unmatched: 6. CDR3 DNA: TGTGCCAGCAGTTTTGAGACAGGGGGCCTTTACGAGCAGTACTTC. The encoded protein is CASSFETGGLYEQYF.

The rearrangement uses TRBV7-2 and TRBJ2-5; D is uncertain. The germline V gene has CDR1 SGHTA and CDR2 FQGNSA. The CDR3 covers 13 residues. Trimming removed 0 bases at V and 7 bases at J, with 9 bases between. The CDR3 sequence: CASSLAGVGTQYF. The CDR3 coding sequence is TGTGCCAGCAGCTTAGCTGGGGTGGGGACCCAGTACTTC.

The chain employs TRBV3-1 (or the pseudogene TRBV3-2) and TRBJ1-1, with D unresolved. CDR1 is LGHDT and CDR2 is YNNKEL in the germline V gene (reference sequence). Trimming left V 1 base short and J 5 bases short, with 11 bases between. The CDR3 has 14 amino acids. The CDR3 protein is CASSQGNYGTEAFF. The CDR3 DNA reads TGTGCCAGCAGCCAAGGGAATTATGGGACTGAAGCTTTCTTT.

The gene calls are TRBV6-5 and TRBJ2-5; 10 bases fit TRBD2. CDR3 length: 16 amino acids. The V gene end was trimmed by 0 bases and the J gene end by 6 bases; junction bases not matched to a gene: 7. CDR1 is MNHEY, CDR2 SVGAGI, per germline. The CDR3 sequence: CASSYSRSGGAKTQYF. The CDR3 DNA is TGTGCCAGCAGTTACTCGAGAAGCGGGGGGGCGAAGACCCAGTACTTC.

This clone was counted between two and nine times. CDR3 DNA: TGCGCCAGCAGCCAGGGGACAGGCCATGCAACTAATGAAAAACTGTTTTTT. Amino acids: CASSQGTGHATNEKLFF. The chain recombines TRBV5-1 with TRBJ1-4, with 8 bases aligning to TRBD1. The length of the CDR3 is 17 residues. After removal of 4 bases from V and 0 bases from J, the junction contained 8 bases not matched to a gene. In germline, CDR1 is SGHRS, CDR2 YFSETQ. Supplemented by reference TRBV5-1 and TRBJ1-4, the full variable domain reads KAGVTQTPRYLIKTRGQQVTLSCSPISGHRSVSWYQQTPGQGLQFLFEYFSETQRNKGNFPGRFSGRQFSNSRSEMNVSTLELGDSALYLCASSQGTGHATNEKLFFGSGTQLSVL.

The rearrangement joins TRBV3-1 (or the pseudogene TRBV3-2) to TRBJ2-3; no definite D call. Germline CDR1 and CDR2: LGHDT and YNNKEL (reference sequence). The CDR3 consists of 13 residues. V lost 4 bases to trimming and J lost 4 bases, with 9 bases between them. Here the CDR3 reads CASSPLVADTQYF. CDR3 DNA: TGTGCCAGCAGCCCCTTAGTGGCAGATACGCAGTATTTT.

This clone was recorded only once. The chain employs TRBV18 and TRBJ2-1; the match to TRBD2 covers 9 bases. This CDR3 is 15 amino acids long. The V gene end was trimmed by 6 bases and the J gene end by 5 bases; junction bases not matched to a gene: 8. Germline V lookup: CDR1 KGHSH, CDR2 LQKENI. The CDR3 region is CASSLLAGPNNEQFF. CDR3 nucleotide sequence: TGTGCCAGCTCCCTTCTAGCGGGGCCCAACAATGAGCAGTTCTTC.

The chain carries TRBV2 and TRBJ1-2, with a weak D call TRBD1 (5 bases). Trimming stripped 6 bases from V and 8 bases from J, with 13 bases between. CDR1 SNHLY and CDR2 FYNNEI come from the germline V gene. CDR3 length equals 12 residues. The CDR3, as DNA: TGTGCCAGCAGGGAACTGGGGCTCGGCTACACCTTC. It translates to CASRELGLGYTF. Filled out from reference TRBV2 and TRBJ1-2, the complete variable domain reads EPEVTQTPSHQVTQMGQEVILRCVPISNHLYFYWYRQILGQKVEFLVSFYNNEISEKSEIFDDQFSVERPDGSNFTLKIRSTKLEDSAMYFCASRELGLGYTFGSGTRLTVV.

The rearrangement uses TRBV9 and TRBJ1-4, with 11 bases fitting TRBD1. The V gene's germline CDR1 is SGDLS and CDR2 YYNGEE. This CDR3 has 17 amino acids. V shed 4 bases, J shed 2 bases, and the junction held 7 bases outside the gene matches. The CDR3 nucleotides are TGTGCCAGCAGCCGAATGGACAGGGGGCTGACTAATGAAAAACTGTTTTTT. Translation: CASSRMDRGLTNEKLFF.

This clone was recorded once. This chain connects TRBV9 to TRBJ2-7; D possibly corresponds to TRBD1 (6 bases). The CDR3 runs to 13 residues. V was pared by 0 bases and J by 6 bases, with 10 bases between. Germline CDR1 SGDLS, CDR2 YYNGEE. The CDR3 region has the DNA TGTGCCAGCAGCGTAGACAGGGAGAGCGAGCAGTACTTC. It yields the protein CASSVDRESEQYF. Full variable domain (outside the CDR3, taken from reference TRBV9 and TRBJ2-7): DSGVTQTPKHLITATGQRVTLRCSPRSGDLSVYWYQQSLDQGLQFLIQYYNGEERAKGNILERFSAQQFPDLHSELNLSSLELGDSALYFCASSVDRESEQYFGPGTRLTVT.

The chain employs TRBV5-4 and TRBJ2-3, with 8 bases fitting TRBD1. CDR3 size: 15 residues. Germline V gene lookup returns CDR1 SGHNT and CDR2 YYREEE (reference sequence). V lost 7 bases and J lost 6; bases outside the gene matches: 13. The CDR3 region has the DNA TGTGCCAGCGCTCAGAGGACAGGGAATTTTGATACGCAGTATTTT. Translated, it gives CASAQRTGNFDTQYF.

As to this clone: One end of the junction varies from germline; a read error may be responsible. Other DNA sequences in this sample translate to the same CDR3. The chain carries TRBV2 and TRBJ1-6, with 8 bases matching TRBD1. The germline CDR1 and CDR2 sequences are SNHLY and FYNNEI. CDR3 length: 16 amino acids. CDR3 sequence reads: CASSADRGRPNSPLHF. CDR3 DNA: TGCGCCAGCAGTGCAGACAGGGGACGCCCTAATTCACCCCTCCACTTT.